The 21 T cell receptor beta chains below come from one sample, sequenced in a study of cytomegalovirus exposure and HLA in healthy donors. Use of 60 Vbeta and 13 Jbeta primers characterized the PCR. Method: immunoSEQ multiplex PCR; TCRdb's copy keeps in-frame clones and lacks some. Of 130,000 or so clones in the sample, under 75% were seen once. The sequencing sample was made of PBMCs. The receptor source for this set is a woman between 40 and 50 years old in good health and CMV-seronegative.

CDR3 sequence (DNA): TGTGCCAGCAGTTTAGAGGGGGGGATCAGAACTACGCAGTATTTT. It specifies CASSLEGGIRTTQYF. V and J are TRBV28 and TRBJ2-3; the D gene is possibly TRBD2 (7 bases). The V gene lost 2 bases and the J gene lost 8 bases, with 17 bases spanning the gap. This CDR3 comprises 15 residues. Germline loops: CDR1 MDHEN, CDR2 SYDVKM.

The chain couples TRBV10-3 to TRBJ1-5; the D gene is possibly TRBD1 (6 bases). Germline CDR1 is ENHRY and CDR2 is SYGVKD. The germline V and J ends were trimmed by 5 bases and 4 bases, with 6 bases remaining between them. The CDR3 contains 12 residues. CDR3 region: CAISQGNQPQHF. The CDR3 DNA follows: TGTGCCATCAGTCAGGGGAATCAGCCCCAGCATTTT.

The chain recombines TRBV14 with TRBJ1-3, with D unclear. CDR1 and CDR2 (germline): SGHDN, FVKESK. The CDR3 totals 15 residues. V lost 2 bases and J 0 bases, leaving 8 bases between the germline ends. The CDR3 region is CASSQQLFSGNTIYF. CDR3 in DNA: TGTGCCAGCAGCCAACAACTGTTCTCTGGAAACACCATATATTTT.

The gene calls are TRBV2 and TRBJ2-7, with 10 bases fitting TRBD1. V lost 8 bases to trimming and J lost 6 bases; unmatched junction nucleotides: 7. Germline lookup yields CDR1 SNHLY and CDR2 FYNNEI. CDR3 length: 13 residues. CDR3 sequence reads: CASGGTGAGEQYF. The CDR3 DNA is TGTGCCAGCGGCGGGACAGGGGCAGGCGAGCAGTACTTC.

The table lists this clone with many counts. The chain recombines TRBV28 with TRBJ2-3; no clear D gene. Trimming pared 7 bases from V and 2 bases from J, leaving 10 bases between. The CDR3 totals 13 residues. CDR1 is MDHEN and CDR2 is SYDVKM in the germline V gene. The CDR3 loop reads CASISQNTDTQYF. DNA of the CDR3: TGTGCCAGCATATCACAGAACACAGATACGCAGTATTTT.

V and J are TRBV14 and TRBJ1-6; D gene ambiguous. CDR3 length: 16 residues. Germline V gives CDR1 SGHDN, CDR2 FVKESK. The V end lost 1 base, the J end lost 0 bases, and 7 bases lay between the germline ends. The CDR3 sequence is CASSQGRSSYNSPLHF. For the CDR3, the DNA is TGTGCCAGCAGCCAAGGGAGGAGCTCCTATAATTCACCCCTCCACTTT.

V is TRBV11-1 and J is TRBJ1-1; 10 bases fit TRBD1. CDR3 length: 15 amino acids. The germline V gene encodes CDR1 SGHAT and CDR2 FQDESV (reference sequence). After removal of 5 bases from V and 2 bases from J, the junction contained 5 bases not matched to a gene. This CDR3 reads CASSPWTGGNTEAFF. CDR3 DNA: TGTGCCAGCAGCCCTTGGACAGGGGGAAACACTGAAGCTTTCTTT.

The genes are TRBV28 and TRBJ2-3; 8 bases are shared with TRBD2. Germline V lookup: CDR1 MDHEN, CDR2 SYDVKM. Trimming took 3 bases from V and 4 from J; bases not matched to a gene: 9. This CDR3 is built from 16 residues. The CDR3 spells CASSFPGLAVPDTQYF. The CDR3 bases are TGTGCCAGCAGTTTCCCCGGACTAGCTGTCCCAGATACGCAGTATTTT.

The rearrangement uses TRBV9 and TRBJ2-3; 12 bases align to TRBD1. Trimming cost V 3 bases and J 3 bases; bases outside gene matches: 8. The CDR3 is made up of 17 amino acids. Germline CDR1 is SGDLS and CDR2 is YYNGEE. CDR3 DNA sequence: TGTGCCAGCAGCGGACCGGGACAGGGGGCAAGGACAGATACGCAGTATTTT. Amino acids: CASSGPGQGARTDTQYF.

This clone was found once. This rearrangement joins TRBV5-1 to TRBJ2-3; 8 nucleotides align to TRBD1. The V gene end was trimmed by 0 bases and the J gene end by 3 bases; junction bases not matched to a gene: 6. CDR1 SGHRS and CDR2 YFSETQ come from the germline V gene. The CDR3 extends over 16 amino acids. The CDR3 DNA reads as TGCGCCAGCAGCTTGGGTTCAGGGGGCGCAACAGATACGCAGTATTTT. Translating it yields CASSLGSGGATDTQYF.

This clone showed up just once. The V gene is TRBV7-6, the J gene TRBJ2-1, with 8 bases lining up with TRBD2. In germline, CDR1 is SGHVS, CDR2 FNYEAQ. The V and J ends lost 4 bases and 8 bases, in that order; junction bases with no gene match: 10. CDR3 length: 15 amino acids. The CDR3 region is CASSSRGDGGDEQFF. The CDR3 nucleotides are TGTGCCAGCAGCTCCCGGGGGGACGGGGGGGATGAGCAGTTCTTC.

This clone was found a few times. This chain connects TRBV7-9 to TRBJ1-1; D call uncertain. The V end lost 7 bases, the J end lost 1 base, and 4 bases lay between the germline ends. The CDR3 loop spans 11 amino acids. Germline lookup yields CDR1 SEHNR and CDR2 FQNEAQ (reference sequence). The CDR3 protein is CASTWNTEAFF. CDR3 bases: TGTGCCAGCACGTGGAACACTGAAGCTTTCTTT.

The CDR3 loop is CASSVGWREETQYF. In DNA form, the CDR3 reads TGTGCCAGCAGCGTAGGTTGGAGAGAAGAGACCCAGTACTTC. This chain links TRBV9 with TRBJ2-5; D is ambiguous. Per the germline V gene, CDR1 is SGDLS and CDR2 is YYNGEE. This CDR3 spans 14 amino acids. Trimming took off 0 bases at V and 3 bases at J, with 9 bases between the two ends.

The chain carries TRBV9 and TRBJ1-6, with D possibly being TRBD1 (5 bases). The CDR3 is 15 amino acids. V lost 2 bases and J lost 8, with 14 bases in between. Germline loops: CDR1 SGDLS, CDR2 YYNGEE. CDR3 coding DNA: TGTGCCAGCAGCGTGGGGAGAGGGGAGGATTCACCCCTCCACTTT. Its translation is CASSVGRGEDSPLHF.

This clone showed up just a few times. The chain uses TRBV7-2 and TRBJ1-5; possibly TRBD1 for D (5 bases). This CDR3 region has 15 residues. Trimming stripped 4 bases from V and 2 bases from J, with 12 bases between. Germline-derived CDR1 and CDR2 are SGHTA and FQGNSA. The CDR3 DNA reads TGTGCCAGCAGCTCTGACAGATTTGGCAATCAGCCCCAGCATTTT. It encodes CASSSDRFGNQPQHF. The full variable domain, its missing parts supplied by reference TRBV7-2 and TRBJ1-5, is GAGVSQSPSNKVTEKGKDVELRCDPISGHTALYWYRQSLGQGLEFLIYFQGNSAPDKSGLPSDRFSAERTGGSVSTLTIQRTQQEDSAVYLCASSSDRFGNQPQHFGDGTRLSIL.

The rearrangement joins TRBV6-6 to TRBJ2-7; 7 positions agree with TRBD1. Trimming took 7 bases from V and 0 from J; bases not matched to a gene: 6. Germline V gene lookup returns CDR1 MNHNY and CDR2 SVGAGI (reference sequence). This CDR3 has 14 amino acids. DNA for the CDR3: TGTGCCAGCATTCCCCGACAGGGCTCCTACGAGCAGTACTTC. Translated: CASIPRQGSYEQYF.

The DNA for the CDR3 is TGTGCCAGTAGTATGGGGGGGGTCAATGAGCAGTTCTTC. Its translation: CASSMGGVNEQFF. The chain employs TRBV19 and TRBJ2-1; 7 bases are shared with TRBD2. J gave up 6 bases and V 3 bases, and 2 bases lay outside the gene matches. Germline CDR1 and CDR2: LNHDA and SQIVND (reference sequence). CDR3 length: 13 residues.

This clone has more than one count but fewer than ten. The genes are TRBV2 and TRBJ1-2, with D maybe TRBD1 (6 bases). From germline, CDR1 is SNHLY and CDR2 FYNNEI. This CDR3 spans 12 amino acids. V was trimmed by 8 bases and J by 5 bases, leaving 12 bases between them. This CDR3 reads CASYRVGYGYTF. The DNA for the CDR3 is TGTGCCAGCTACAGGGTCGGTTATGGCTACACCTTC.

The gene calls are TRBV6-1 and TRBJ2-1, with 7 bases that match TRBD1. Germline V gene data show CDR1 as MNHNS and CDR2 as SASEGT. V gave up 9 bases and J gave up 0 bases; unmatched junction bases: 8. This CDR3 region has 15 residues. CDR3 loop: CASRTGTASYNEQFF. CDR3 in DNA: TGTGCCAGTCGTACCGGGACAGCCTCCTACAATGAGCAGTTCTTC.

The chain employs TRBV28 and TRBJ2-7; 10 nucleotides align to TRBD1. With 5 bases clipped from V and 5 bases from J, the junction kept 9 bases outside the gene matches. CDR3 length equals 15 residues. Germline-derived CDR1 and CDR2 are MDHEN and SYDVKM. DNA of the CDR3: TGTGCCAGCAGTCTCCCGGGACAGGGGTATGACGAGCAGTACTTC. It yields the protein CASSLPGQGYDEQYF.

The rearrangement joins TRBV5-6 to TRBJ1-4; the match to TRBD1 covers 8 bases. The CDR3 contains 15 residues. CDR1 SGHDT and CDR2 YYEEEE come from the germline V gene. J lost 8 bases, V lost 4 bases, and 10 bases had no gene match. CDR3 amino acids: CASSLQGGKGEKLFF. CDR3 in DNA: TGTGCCAGCAGCCTACAGGGGGGAAAGGGGGAAAAACTGTTTTTT. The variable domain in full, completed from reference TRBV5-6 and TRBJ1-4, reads DAGVTQSPTHLIKTRGQQVTLRCSPKSGHDTVSWYQQALGQGPQFIFQYYEEEERQRGNFPDRFSGHQFPNYSSELNVNALLLGDSALYLCASSLQGGKGEKLFFGSGTQLSVL.